A single sample is the source of the 6 T cell receptor beta chains below, sequenced in a study of control samples from healthy donors and cancer patients. The repertoire was sequenced with immunoSEQ multiplex PCR; TCRdb's copy has only in-frame clones and lacks some. The profile shows 80,000 or so clones, about nine tenths of them singletons. Sample: blood. These receptors were collected from a man in his fifties or sixties in good health.

This rearrangement joins TRBV10-2 to TRBJ1-5, with D unclear. CDR1 is WSHSY, CDR2 SAAADI, per germline. The CDR3 has 12 amino acids. V lost 3 bases and J lost 5, with 5 bases in between. The CDR3 is CASSDIDQPQHF. The CDR3, as DNA: TGCGCCAGCAGTGACATCGATCAGCCCCAGCATTTT.

The chain uses TRBV5-1 and TRBJ2-1; TRBD1 is a possible D gene (8 bases). The germline V and J ends were trimmed by 6 bases and 8 bases, with 15 bases remaining between them. This CDR3 region has 13 residues. Per germline, CDR1 SGHRS and CDR2 YFSETQ. The CDR3 spells CASTTGEGHEQFF. The CDR3 region has the DNA TGCGCCAGCACGACAGGGGAGGGTCATGAGCAGTTCTTC.

This chain links TRBV27 with TRBJ1-5; the D is unclear. Trimming left V 2 bases short and J 10 bases short, with 9 bases between. The CDR3 covers 12 residues. The germline V gene encodes CDR1 MNHEY and CDR2 SMNVEV (reference sequence). CDR3 DNA: TGTGCCAGCAGTTTAAGGGAAGGACCCCAGCATTTT. Translation gives CASSLREGPQHF.

This chain links TRBV6-2 or TRBV6-3 with TRBJ2-4; D gene uncertain. This CDR3 is built from 15 residues. Deletions cut 0 bases from V and 4 bases from J, with 10 bases between. The germline V gene has CDR1 MNHEY and CDR2 SVGEGT. CDR3 amino acids: CASSYSRSSKNIQYF. The CDR3 nucleotides are TGTGCCAGCAGTTACTCGAGGAGTTCAAAAAACATTCAGTACTTC.

The chain's CDR3 is CASSIRGATYEQYF. In DNA, the CDR3 is TGTGCCAGTAGTATTAGGGGGGCGACCTACGAGCAGTACTTC. The V and J genes are TRBV19 and TRBJ2-7, with D possibly called TRBD1 or TRBD2 (6 bases each). CDR1 and CDR2 (germline): LNHDA, SQIVND (reference sequence). The V end was cut by 3 bases, the J end by 2 bases, with 11 bases between. This CDR3 is built from 14 residues.

The rearrangement uses TRBV9 and TRBJ2-3, with D possibly being TRBD1 (5 bases). Per the germline V gene, CDR1 is SGDLS and CDR2 is YYNGEE. Deletions cut 0 bases from V and 4 bases from J, with 15 bases between. This CDR3 spans 16 amino acids. In DNA form, the CDR3 reads TGTGCCAGCAGCGTAGCGTGGCAGGTAGGGGCAGATACGCAGTATTTT. It codes for CASSVAWQVGADTQYF.